This T cell receptor beta chain was retrieved from a study of Ad26.COV2.S vaccination and SARS-CoV-2 variants. Study-level background: Among those in the COV1001 Ad26.COV2.S trial arm was the donor. Study observations and caveats: People who got the vaccine or the placebo had similar non-spike TCR breadth. It is possible that the TCR breadth and depth analyses underestimated the total T cell responses.

The protocol was immunoSEQ multiplex PCR, while the TCRdb copy is restricted to in-frame clones and leaves out a portion. This sample has approximately 360,000 clones, with around 82% found just once. Stated treatment: 19 received Ad26.COV2.S at low or high dose, single or two shots; about 5 received placebo; per-sample allocation not given. Following the first vaccine or placebo injection, samples were taken on day 63. Wuhan-strain spike was delivered by a replication-incompetent Ad26 vector. CDR3 size: 15 residues. After removal of 3 bases from V and 7 bases from J, the junction contained 4 bases not matched to a gene. Germline V gene data show CDR1 as LGHDT and CDR2 as YNNKEL (reference sequence). Comments on this clone: What it recognizes is unknown.

This TCR was recovered from a person between 18 and 65 years old who received the Ad26.COV2.S COVID-19 vaccine or a placebo. The sample was peripheral blood, taken in a trial of Ad26.COV2.S vaccine versus placebo. The chain joins TRBV3-1 (or the pseudogene TRBV3-2) to TRBJ2-1, with TRBD2 matching 12 bases. The DNA of the CDR3 is TGTGCCAGCAGCCATCAACTAGCGGGAGGAAATGAGCAGTTCTTC. Its translation: CASSHQLAGGNEQFF.